The 14 T cell receptor beta chains below come from one sample, sequenced in a study of T cell repertoires in cytomegalovirus infection. TCRdb re-derived calls from the reads in MiXCR, one entry per CDR3 protein. The sample includes about 110,000 distinct CDR3 sequences, roughly 39% of them seen just once. These receptors have no identified antigens. The sample in question was CD8+ T cells from cultured PBMCs, obtained from culture after CMV antigen stimulation. These receptors all stem from a human donor in good health (CMV status not recorded). Some clones in this sample may be carry-over from other donors' samples.

The V gene is TRBV7-6, the J gene TRBJ2-7; D uncertain. The V gene's germline CDR1 is SGHVS and CDR2 FNYEAQ. Trimming pared 4 bases from V and 1 base from J, leaving 8 bases between. CDR3 length equals 13 residues. The CDR3: CASSSDGSYEQYF. In nucleotides, the CDR3 is TGTGCCAGCAGCTCGGACGGTTCCTACGAGCAGTACTTC.

This clonotype was seen repeatedly, ten times or more. The chain couples TRBV7-8 to TRBJ2-1, with 8 bases fitting TRBD1. Germline V gene data show CDR1 as SGHVS and CDR2 as FQNEAQ. CDR3 length equals 17 residues. V shed 1 base and J 4 bases; nucleotides not matched to a gene: 9. Here the CDR3 reads CASSLGRDRLAYNEQFF. CDR3 sequence (DNA): TGTGCCAGCAGCTTAGGGAGGGACAGGCTGGCTTACAATGAGCAGTTCTTC.

The chain uses TRBV7-6 and TRBJ2-1; a possible D gene is TRBD2 (6 bases). Between the trimmed V and J ends, which lost 1 base and 3 bases, there was a span of 10 bases. Germline V CDR1 and CDR2: SGHVS, FNYEAQ. The CDR3 spans 15 residues. DNA for the CDR3: TGTGCCAGCAGCTTAGGACTAGGCGTCTACAATGAGCAGTTCTTC. Its translation: CASSLGLGVYNEQFF.

The gene calls are TRBV19 and TRBJ2-2; 10 nucleotides match TRBD2. V dropped 4 bases and J dropped 4; count of bases not matched to a gene: 6. The CDR3 sequence is 16 residues long. CDR1 and CDR2 from the germline V gene are LNHDA and SQIVND (reference sequence). The DNA of the CDR3 is TGTGCCAGTAGTACCGGGACTAGCGTCTTCACCGGGGAGCTGTTTTTT. This codes for CASSTGTSVFTGELFF.

V gene TRBV6-5 combines with J gene TRBJ1-2; TRBD1 matches 8 bases. Germline trimming cut 7 bases from V and 5 bases from J; bases unmatched to any gene: 9. Per germline, CDR1 MNHEY and CDR2 SVGAGI. The CDR3 consists of 14 residues. The DNA for the CDR3 is TGTGCCAGCATCCAAAGGGACAGGCCTTATGGCTACACCTTC. Its translation: CASIQRDRPYGYTF.

The CDR3 sequence is CASSYPNEQFF. The CDR3 DNA reads as TGTGCCAGCAGTTACCCCAATGAGCAGTTCTTC. V and J are TRBV6-2 or TRBV6-3 and TRBJ2-1; D uncertain. The CDR3 contains 11 residues. The ends were cut back, 2 bases at V and 6 bases at J, with 2 bases in the middle. Germline CDR1 MNHEY, CDR2 SVGEGT.

The chain recombines TRBV7-3 with TRBJ2-3, with 8 bases that match TRBD2. The J segment lost 3 bases and the V segment lost 2 bases, leaving 4 bases of the junction unmatched. This CDR3 has 15 residues. Germline CDR1 SGHTA, CDR2 FQGTGA. CDR3 DNA: TGTGCCAGCAGCTTAGCGGGGGGAGTTACAGATACGCAGTATTTT. Translating gives CASSLAGGVTDTQYF.

This chain connects TRBV5-6 to TRBJ1-1; 7 positions match TRBD1. Trimming removed 0 bases from V and 6 bases from J; junction bases left unmatched: 2. CDR1 is SGHDT and CDR2 is YYEEEE in the germline V gene. This CDR3 is built from 13 residues. In DNA form, the CDR3 reads TGTGCCAGCAGCTTGGGTCAGGGGGCTGAAGCTTTCTTT. Translated, it gives CASSLGQGAEAFF.

The chain joins TRBV19 to TRBJ2-2, with D uncertain. The length of the CDR3 is 15 residues. Trimming stripped 0 bases from V and 4 bases from J, with 9 bases between. Germline V gives CDR1 LNHDA, CDR2 SQIVND (reference sequence). The CDR3 protein is CASSIEARPTGELFF. The CDR3 nucleotides are TGTGCCAGTAGTATAGAGGCCAGACCCACCGGGGAGCTGTTTTTT. The complete variable domain, with remaining parts taken from reference TRBV19 and TRBJ2-2, reads DGGITQSPKYLFRKEGQNVTLSCEQNLNHDAMYWYRQDPGQGLRLIYYSQIVNDFQKGDIAEGYSVSREKKESFPLTVTSAQKNPTAFYLCASSIEARPTGELFFGEGSRLTVL.

This clonotype was found many times. This chain links TRBV12-3 or TRBV12-4 with TRBJ1-1, with a weak D call TRBD1 (5 bases). The CDR3 extends over 16 amino acids. V lost 4 bases, J lost 1 base, and 16 bases lay in between. In DNA, the CDR3 is TGTGCCAGCAGTTATCTCGCCGGGACGAAGAACACTGAAGCTTTCTTT. Translated: CASSYLAGTKNTEAFF.

V and J are TRBV12-3 or TRBV12-4 and TRBJ2-3; D may correspond to TRBD1 or TRBD2 (5 bases each). The CDR3 contains 17 residues. V was trimmed by 5 bases and J by 0 bases, leaving 18 bases between them. CDR3 region: CASSLRSGRTSTDTQYF. CDR3 DNA sequence: TGTGCCAGCAGTCTCAGGTCGGGACGTACCAGCACAGATACGCAGTATTTT.

This clonotype was counted a few times. The chain couples TRBV12-3 or TRBV12-4 to TRBJ1-4; TRBD1 might be the D (6 bases). V was cut by 3 bases and J by 8 bases, with 13 bases left in between. CDR3 length equals 14 residues. The CDR3 is CASSFIQGREKLFF. The CDR3 DNA reads as TGTGCCAGCAGTTTTATACAGGGCCGAGAAAAACTGTTTTTT.

This clonotype was recorded once. The chain couples TRBV3-1 to TRBJ2-6; D call uncertain. Trimming removed 0 bases at V and 0 bases at J, with 6 bases between. CDR1 and CDR2 (germline): LGHDT, YNNKEL (reference sequence). This CDR3 contains 16 residues. CDR3 DNA: TGTGCCAGCAGCCAAGACGGAGCCTCTGGGGCCAACGTCCTGACTTTC. It specifies CASSQDGASGANVLTF.

Ten or more counts support this clonotype. The chain employs TRBV27 and TRBJ2-7; no clear D. The CDR3 is 14 amino acids. Between the trimmed V and J ends, which lost 5 bases and 1 base, there was a span of 12 bases. Germline V lookup: CDR1 MNHEY, CDR2 SMNVEV (reference sequence). The CDR3 DNA sequence: TGTGCCAGCAGTCTAGGAGAATTTTCCTACGAGCAGTACTTC. Translated, it gives CASSLGEFSYEQYF.